This T cell receptor (beta chain) came from a study of blood T cell repertoires in COVID-19. Study-wide context: The United States, Italy and Spain were the sources of the acute and convalescent COVID-19 samples. T cells, B-cell-depleted T cells, or PBMCs supplied cDNA or gDNA.

The V end lost 0 bases, the J end lost 11 bases, and 26 bases lay between the germline ends. Per the germline V gene, CDR1 is LNHDA and CDR2 is SQIVND (reference sequence). The CDR3 is made up of 17 amino acids. Per the original methods: Scientists estimated how many nucleated cells there were by amplifying reference gene primers. The data were produced by immunoSEQ multiplex PCR, yet TCRdb's version contains in-frame clones alone and is incomplete. That table is the source of V, J and clone size, and D and trimming were worked out from the DNA. The sample shows 250,000 to 300,000 clones, approximately 86% of them seen only once.

This receptor was identified in a woman between 50 and 59 years old who had recovered from COVID-19. The chain couples TRBV19 to TRBJ2-7; possibly TRBD2 for D (7 bases). The sequenced sample was peripheral blood. For the CDR3, the DNA is TGTGCCAGTAGTATAGACCATGGGGGGGGGACACCGACGAGGAAGTACTTC. The encoded protein is CASSIDHGGGTPTRKYF.